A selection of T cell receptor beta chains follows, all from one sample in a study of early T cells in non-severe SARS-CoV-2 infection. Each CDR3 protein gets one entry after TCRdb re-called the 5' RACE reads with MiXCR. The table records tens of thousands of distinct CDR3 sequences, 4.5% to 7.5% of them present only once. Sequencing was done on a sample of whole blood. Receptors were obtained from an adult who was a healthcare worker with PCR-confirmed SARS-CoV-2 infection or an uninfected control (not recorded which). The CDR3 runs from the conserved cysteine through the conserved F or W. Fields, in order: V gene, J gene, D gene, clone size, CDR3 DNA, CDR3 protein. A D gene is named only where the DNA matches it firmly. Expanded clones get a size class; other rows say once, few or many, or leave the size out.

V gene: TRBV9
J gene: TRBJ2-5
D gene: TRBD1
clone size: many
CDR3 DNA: TGTGCCAGCAGCCCCCGGACAGGAGAAGAGACCCAGTACTTC
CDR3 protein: CASSPRTGEETQYF

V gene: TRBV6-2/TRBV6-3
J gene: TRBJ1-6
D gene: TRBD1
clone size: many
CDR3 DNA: TGTGCCAGCAGTTATCCGACAGGGGGCGATTATTCACCCCTCCACTTT
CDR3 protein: CASSYPTGGDYSPLHF

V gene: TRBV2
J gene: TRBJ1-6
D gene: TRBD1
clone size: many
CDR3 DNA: TGTGCCAGCAGTGATGACAGGGCTAGCAATTCACCCCTCCACTTT
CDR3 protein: CASSDDRASNSPLHF

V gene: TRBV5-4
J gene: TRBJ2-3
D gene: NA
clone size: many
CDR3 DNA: TGTGCCAGCAGCTTGCGGACAGATAACACAGATACGCAGTATTTT
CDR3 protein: CASSLRTDNTDTQYF

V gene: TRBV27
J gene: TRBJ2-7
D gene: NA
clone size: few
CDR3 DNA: TGTGCCAGCAGTTTAAGAATGGGGGGAGACGGCTCCTACGAGCAGTACTTC
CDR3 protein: CASSLRMGGDGSYEQYF

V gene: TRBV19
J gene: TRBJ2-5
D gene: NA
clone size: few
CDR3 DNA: TGTGCCAGTAGTACCACTAGGGGGGAGACCCAGTACTTC
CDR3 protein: CASSTTRGETQYF

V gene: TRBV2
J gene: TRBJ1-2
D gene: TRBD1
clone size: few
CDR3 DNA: TGTGCCAGCACCCCTGTGACAGGGGGCCAGGAAAACTATGGCTACACCTTC
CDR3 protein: CASTPVTGGQENYGYTF

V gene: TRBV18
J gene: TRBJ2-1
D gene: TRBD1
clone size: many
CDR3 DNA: TGTGCCAGCTCGACCGGGACAGACTACAATGAGCAGTTCTTC
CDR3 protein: CASSTGTDYNEQFF

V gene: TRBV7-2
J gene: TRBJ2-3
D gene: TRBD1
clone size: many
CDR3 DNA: TGTGCCAGCAACCACAGGGGATCCACAGATACGCAGTATTTT
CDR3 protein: CASNHRGSTDTQYF

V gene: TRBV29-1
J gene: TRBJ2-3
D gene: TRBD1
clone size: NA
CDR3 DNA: TGCAGCCTGACAGGGGGAGGGTCTAGCACAGATACGCAGTATTTT
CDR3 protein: CSLTGGGSSTDTQYF

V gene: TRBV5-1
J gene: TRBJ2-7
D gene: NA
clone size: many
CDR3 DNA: TGCGCCAGCAGCTTGGGGTTTGGGACGCTCTACGAGCAGTACTTC
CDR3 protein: CASSLGFGTLYEQYF

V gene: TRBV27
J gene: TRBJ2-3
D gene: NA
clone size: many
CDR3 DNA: TGTGCCAGCAGTTTAATTTTCGCAGATACGCAGTATTTT
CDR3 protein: CASSLIFADTQYF

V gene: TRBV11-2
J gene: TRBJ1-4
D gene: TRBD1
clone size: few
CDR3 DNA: TGTGCCAGCAGCTTAGCCCACGGGACAGGCATAGATGAAAAACTGTTTTTT
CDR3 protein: CASSLAHGTGIDEKLFF

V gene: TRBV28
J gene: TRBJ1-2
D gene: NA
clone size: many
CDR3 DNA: TGTGCCAGCAGGTCAGGCAAATTCGAGGACTATGGCTACACCTTC
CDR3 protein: CASRSGKFEDYGYTF

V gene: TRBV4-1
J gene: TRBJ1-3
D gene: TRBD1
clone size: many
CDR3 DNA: TGCGCCAGCAGCCAAGATCAAGGGGGCGGAAACACCATATATTTT
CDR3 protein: CASSQDQGGGNTIYF

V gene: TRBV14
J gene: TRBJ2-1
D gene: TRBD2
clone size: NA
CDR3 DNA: TGTGCCAGCAGCCAAGATCGAGGACTAGCCCGGGTCTTC
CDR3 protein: CASSQDRGLARVF

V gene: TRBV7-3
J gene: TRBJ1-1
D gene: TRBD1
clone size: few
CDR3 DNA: TGTGCCAGCAGCAGACAGGGGGCGGACACTGAAGCTTTCTTT
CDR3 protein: CASSRQGADTEAFF

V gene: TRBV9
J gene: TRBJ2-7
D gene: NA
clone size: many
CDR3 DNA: TGTGCCAGCAGCGCGCAGCCGGGAGAGAGTACCTACGAGCAGTACTTC
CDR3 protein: CASSAQPGESTYEQYF

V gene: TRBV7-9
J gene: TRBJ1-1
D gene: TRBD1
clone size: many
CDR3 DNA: TGTGCCAGCAGCTTAAGTCGGGTGACAGGGCGCACTGAAGCTTTCTTT
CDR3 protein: CASSLSRVTGRTEAFF

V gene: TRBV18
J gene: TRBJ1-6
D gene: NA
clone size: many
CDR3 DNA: TGTGCCAGCTCACCAAAGACAGTGGGACATTCACCCCTCCACTTT
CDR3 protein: CASSPKTVGHSPLHF

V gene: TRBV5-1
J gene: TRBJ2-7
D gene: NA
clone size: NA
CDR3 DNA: TGCGCCAGCAGCCCCTGGGACACCTACGAGCAGTACTTC
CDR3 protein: CASSPWDTYEQYF

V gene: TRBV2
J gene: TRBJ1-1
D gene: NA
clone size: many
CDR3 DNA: TGTGCCAGCAGTGAGCAAACAGGGTTTTCCCCGTCCACTGAAGCTTTCTTT
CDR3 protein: CASSEQTGFSPSTEAFF

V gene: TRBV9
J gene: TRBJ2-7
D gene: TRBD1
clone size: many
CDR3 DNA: TGTGCCAGCAGCGCCCAAGGACAGGGGGCTAACTACGAGCAGTACTTC
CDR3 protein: CASSAQGQGANYEQYF

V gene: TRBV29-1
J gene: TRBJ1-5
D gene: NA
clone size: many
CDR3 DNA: TGCAGCGTCGCCGGGACGGACAATCAGCCCCAGCATTTT
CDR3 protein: CSVAGTDNQPQHF

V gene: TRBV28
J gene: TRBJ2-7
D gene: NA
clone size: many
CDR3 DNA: TGTGCCAGCAGTCCGGGGGTAGCCTACGAGCAGTACTTC
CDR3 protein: CASSPGVAYEQYF

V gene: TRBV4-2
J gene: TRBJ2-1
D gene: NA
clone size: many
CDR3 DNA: TGTGCCAGCAGCCAAGGAGGGATAAATGAGCAGTTCTTC
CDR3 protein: CASSQGGINEQFF

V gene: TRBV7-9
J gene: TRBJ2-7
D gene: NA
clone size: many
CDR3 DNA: TGTGCCAGCAGCTTGTCGAGGAACGAGCAGTACTTC
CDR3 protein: CASSLSRNEQYF